This T cell receptor (beta chain) was obtained from a study of T-cell reconstitution after alpha-beta-depleted transplantation in children. Unique molecular identifiers were used to barcode this TCRbeta library. From the PCR reads, TCRdb called clonotypes with MiXCR, one entry per CDR3 protein. The repertoire includes over 70,000 distinct CDR3 sequences, about 8% of them detected once, and 5.5% to 8% sits in the top ten. This clonotype was seen at least ten times. V was pared by 1 base and J by 8 bases, with 12 bases between. Germline lookup yields CDR1 SGHAT and CDR2 FQNNGV. This CDR3 has 14 residues.

The TCR was taken from a human donor who donated a stem cell graft to a child with congenital amegakaryocytic thrombocytopenia. This chain uses TRBV11-2 with TRBJ2-1; tentative D call: TRBD2 (6 bases). The sequencing here drew on PBMCs from the stem cell graft donor, taken from the stem cell graft. The DNA of the CDR3 is TGTGCCAGCAGCTTAGGGGGGGTTCGGGATGAGCAGTTCTTC. Protein product: CASSLGGVRDEQFF. Full variable domain (remainder filled in from reference TRBV11-2 and TRBJ2-1): EAGVAQSPRYKIIEKRQSVAFWCNPISGHATLYWYQQILGQGPKLLIQFQNNGVVDDSQLPKDRFSAERLKGVDSTLKIQPAKLEDSAVYLCASSLGGVRDEQFFGPGTRLTVL.